This is a list of T cell receptor beta chains from one sample in a study of PD-1 blockade in classical Hodgkin lymphoma. The assay was immunoSEQ multiplex PCR, and TCRdb's table has in-frame clones only and misses some. The sample contains a few thousand clones, about two thirds of which appear only once. Here the sequenced sample was CD8+ T cells from blood, taken before the fourth cycle of nivolumab. Receptors originate from a human donor with classical Hodgkin lymphoma. Each CDR3 is given with its conserved first and last residue. D genes are given only for firm matches. Clone size appears in some rows only: once, few, many, or a class for an expanded clone.

TRBJ1-5	-	TRBV4-1	-	TGCGCCAGCAGCCAAGATGTTGGGGCCGGCAATCAGCCCCAGCATTTT	CASSQDVGAGNQPQHF
TRBJ2-4	TRBD1	TRBV11-3	-	TGTGCCAGCAGCTCGCGGACAGGGCAAGGCGGCATTCAGTACTTC	CASSSRTGQGGIQYF
TRBJ2-5	TRBD2	TRBV4-1	-	TGCGCCAGCAGCCAAGGGACTAGGGAGACCCAGTACTTC	CASSQGTRETQYF
TRBJ1-4	-	TRBV7-2	-	TGTGCCAGCAGTTTATCCCCTGAAAAACTGTTTTTT	CASSLSPEKLFF
TRBJ1-3	-	TRBV6-1	-	TGTGCCAGCAATACCCGCCCCGCGACTGGAAACACCATATATTTT	CASNTRPATGNTIYF
TRBJ2-1	TRBD1	TRBV5-6	-	TGTGCCAGCAGCTTAGGACAGGGGGGGAATGAGCAGTTCTTC	CASSLGQGGNEQFF
TRBJ2-5	TRBD2	TRBV6-1	few	TGTGCCAGCAGTAGACTAGCGGGAGATTCGGAGACCCAGTACTTC	CASSRLAGDSETQYF
TRBJ2-5	TRBD1	TRBV7-9	once	TGTGCCAGCAGCTCCCAGGGGGCCTTGGAGACCCAGTACTTC	CASSSQGALETQYF
TRBJ2-1	-	TRBV19	-	TGTGCCAGTAGTATAGTAGACTCAGACAATGAGCAGTTCTTC	CASSIVDSDNEQFF
TRBJ2-6	-	TRBV6-4	-	TGTGCCAGCAGTGACGGAAGCACTGGGGCCAACGTCCTGACTTTC	CASSDGSTGANVLTF
TRBJ2-1	TRBD2	TRBV19	-	TGTGCCAGTAGTATCTTCGGAGCGGGGGCCCTCCGGGATGAGCAGTTCTTC	CASSIFGAGALRDEQFF
TRBJ2-3	TRBD2	TRBV19	-	TGTGCCAGTAGTATCATACCGGGACTAGAAATCACAGATACGCAGTATTTT	CASSIIPGLEITDTQYF
TRBJ1-2	TRBD1	TRBV6-1	once	TGTGCCAGCAGTGATTGGACAGGGGCTCCAACGGACGGCTACACCTTC	CASSDWTGAPTDGYTF
TRBJ2-1	TRBD1	TRBV5-1	-	TGCGCCAGCAGCGACAGGGGGAATGAGCAGTTCTTC	CASSDRGNEQFF
TRBJ1-1	-	TRBV7-6	-	TGTGCCAGCAGCTCCAACAGGGTTGGGGGGACTGAAGCTTTCTTT	CASSSNRVGGTEAFF
TRBJ2-2	TRBD2	TRBV11-2	-	TGTGCCAGCAGCTTTCCGAGAGCGGGGGCGAACACCGGGGAGCTGTTTTTT	CASSFPRAGANTGELFF
TRBJ1-2	TRBD1	TRBV6-5	-	TGTGCCAGCAGTTACTCGCCAGGGGGTTTTGGCTACACCTTC	CASSYSPGGFGYTF
TRBJ2-2	TRBD1	TRBV6-4	few	TGTGCCAGCAGTGGGGACAGAAGCACCGGGGAGCTGTTTTTT	CASSGDRSTGELFF
TRBJ2-4	TRBD1	TRBV14	-	TGTGCCAGCAGCCGTGGGACAGGGGGGACCAAAAACATTCAGTACTTC	CASSRGTGGTKNIQYF
TRBJ2-7	-	TRBV7-9	-	TGTGCCAGCAGCTTAGAACCAGCGGACTACGAGCAGTACTTC	CASSLEPADYEQYF
TRBJ2-1	-	TRBV13	large	TGTGCCAGCAGCCAAACTTTGGGAGTGGCCCCATACAATGAGCAGTTCTTC	CASSQTLGVAPYNEQFF
TRBJ2-3	TRBD2	TRBV7-8	-	TGTGCCAGCAGCATTATGGGGGGGTTAGATACGCAGTATTTT	CASSIMGGLDTQYF
TRBJ1-4	TRBD1	TRBV28	-	TGTGCCACCAGGGGGGTTGAAAAACTGTTTTTT	CATRGVEKLFF
TRBJ1-5	-	TRBV2	-	TGTGCCAGCAGTGAAATGGGTCAGCCCCAGCATTTT	CASSEMGQPQHF
TRBJ2-3	-	TRBV30	medium-sized	TGTGCCTGGAGTGTACTGGGGCGCGCGGATACGCAGTATTTT	CAWSVLGRADTQYF
TRBJ2-1	-	TRBV4-1	-	TGCGCCAGCAGCCAAGATGGGGGAGCGGTCTACAATGAGCAGTTCTTC	CASSQDGGAVYNEQFF
TRBJ1-5	TRBD1	TRBV6-6	few	TGTGCCAGCAGGCCCTACAGGGGAGATCAGCCCCAGCATTTT	CASRPYRGDQPQHF
TRBJ2-4	-	TRBV27	-	TGTGCCAGCATCTCCCCAGGAATAAACATTCAGTACTTC	CASISPGINIQYF
TRBJ1-5	-	TRBV7-8	-	TGTGCCAGCAGCATGAAACGGGGGTTTAGCAATCAGCCCCAGCATTTT	CASSMKRGFSNQPQHF
TRBJ2-2	-	TRBV9	-	TGTGCCAGCAGCGTAGCAAGGGGGTCCGGGGAGCTGTTTTTT	CASSVARGSGELFF
TRBJ2-5	TRBD1	TRBV29-1	-	TGCAGCGTAGAAAGACAGGGCGTGGGGGAGACCCAGTACTTC	CSVERQGVGETQYF
TRBJ1-2	-	TRBV5-4	-	TGCGCCAGCAGCCAAGAACGTGGCCGGTATGGCTACACCTTC	CASSQERGRYGYTF
TRBJ2-1	-	TRBV7-8	few	TGTGCCAGCAGCTTAGCGGGGTACGTCGTCAATGAGCAGTTCTTC	CASSLAGYVVNEQFF
TRBJ2-5	-	TRBV7-9	-	TGTGCCAGCAGCTTAGGGTCGGGAAAAACCCAGTACTTC	CASSLGSGKTQYF
TRBJ2-5	-	TRBV19	once	TGTGCCAGTAGTCCCCCTTTCAGGATGGGGTCGGAAGAGACCCAGTACTTC	CASSPPFRMGSEETQYF
TRBJ2-3	TRBD1	TRBV27	-	TGTGCCAGCAGTTTACTCCAGGTGGGGGTGAAGGGACAGGCGAACACAGATACGCAGTATTTT	CASSLLQVGVKGQANTDTQYF
TRBJ2-7	-	TRBV7-2	-	TGTGCCAGCAGCCCCTGGGACGCCGACGAGCAGTACTTC	CASSPWDADEQYF
TRBJ2-2	TRBD2	TRBV4-2	once	TGTGCCAGCAGCCAAGAGCCTAGCGGGGGTCCCGGGGAGCTGTTTTTT	CASSQEPSGGPGELFF
TRBJ2-4	-	TRBV5-1	once	TGCGCCAGCAGCTTGGCCGGTCGGGGCCCCAAAAACATTCAGTACTTC	CASSLAGRGPKNIQYF
TRBJ2-3	-	TRBV5-4	-	TGTGCCAGCAGCTTTGGAGGGGGGGCTGAAGATACGCAGTATTTT	CASSFGGGAEDTQYF